Listed below are T cell receptor beta chains from one sample, sequenced in a study of vaccination and CD4 T cells after COVID-19. Antigens for these TCRs are unknown. In TCRdb, the PCR reads were re-called with MiXCR into one record per CDR3 protein. The sample consists of some 20,000 distinct CDR3 sequences, approximately 33% of them appearing once. Sample: cultured CD4+ T cells from blood. Receptor source: a human donor with COVID-19. Each CDR3 is given with its conserved first and last residue. The D gene is left open where the match is weak. Clone size is stated in some rows and not others, as once, few, many or a class when expanded.

D	size	V	J	CDR3	DNA
-	-	TRBV7-2	TRBJ2-5	CASSLVSVGGETQYF	TGTGCCAGCAGCTTAGTATCCGTAGGGGGGGAGACCCAGTACTTC
-	-	TRBV20-1	TRBJ2-3	CSARDQRGDTQYF	TGCAGTGCTAGAGATCAGAGGGGGGATACGCAGTATTTT
TRBD2	-	TRBV19	TRBJ2-7	CASSIRTSGEQYF	TGTGCCAGTAGTATCCGGACTAGTGGCGAGCAGTACTTC
-	-	TRBV19	TRBJ1-4	CASTPPRGTEKLFF	TGTGCCAGTACCCCCCCGAGAGGGACTGAAAAACTGTTTTTT
-	few	TRBV20-1	TRBJ1-3	CSARAGNTIYF	TGCAGTGCTAGGGCTGGAAACACCATATATTTT
-	-	TRBV29-1	TRBJ1-2	CSVATGTNYGYTF	TGCAGCGTTGCTACAGGGACTAACTATGGCTACACCTTC
-	-	TRBV12-3/TRBV12-4	TRBJ1-1	CASSLIRGNAEAFF	TGTGCCAGCAGTTTGATACGGGGTAATGCTGAAGCTTTCTTT
TRBD2	-	TRBV6-1	TRBJ2-3	CASRTSGVTDTQYF	TGTGCCAGCAGGACTAGCGGGGTAACAGATACGCAGTATTTT
TRBD2	-	TRBV20-1	TRBJ2-5	CSATGTSGGAGETQYF	TGCAGTGCTACCGGGACTAGCGGGGGGGCGGGGGAGACCCAGTACTTC
-	-	TRBV20-1	TRBJ1-4	CSATPGATNEKLFF	TGCAGTGCTACCCCAGGAGCAACTAATGAAAAACTGTTTTTT
-	-	TRBV30	TRBJ1-2	CAWTQGEGYTF	TGTGCCTGGACCCAGGGCGAGGGCTACACCTTC
-	-	TRBV19	TRBJ2-1	CASSILFGNEQFF	TGTGCCAGTAGTATTTTGTTTGGCAATGAGCAGTTCTTC
-	-	TRBV2	TRBJ2-7	CASSRQSGTLSSYEQYF	TGTGCCAGCAGTAGACAGTCCGGGACCCTGAGCTCCTACGAGCAGTACTTC
TRBD1	medium-sized	TRBV7-2	TRBJ1-5	CASSLEGTGRQPQHF	TGTGCCAGCAGCTTAGAGGGGACAGGTAGACAGCCCCAGCATTTT
TRBD1	-	TRBV2	TRBJ1-2	CASIQGAYGYTF	TGTGCCAGCATCCAGGGGGCTTATGGCTACACCTTC
-	medium-sized	TRBV12-3/TRBV12-4	TRBJ2-3	CASSFFRGTDTQYF	TGTGCCAGCAGTTTTTTCAGGGGCACAGATACGCAGTATTTT
-	-	TRBV11-2	TRBJ1-2	CASSLGLWSGGEGGYTF	TGTGCCAGCAGCTTAGGGCTATGGTCCGGGGGCGAGGGTGGCTACACCTTC
-	once	TRBV27	TRBJ2-1	CASSLRGTSEQFF	TGTGCCAGCAGTCTCCGGGGGACATCTGAGCAGTTCTTC
-	few	TRBV2	TRBJ2-5	CASSSAPPARFGGDQETQYF	TGTGCCAGCAGTTCAGCCCCACCCGCGAGATTCGGAGGGGACCAAGAGACCCAGTACTTC
TRBD1	-	TRBV6-1	TRBJ2-7	CASSNPTGTGFHEQYF	TGTGCCAGCAGTAACCCCACCGGGACAGGGTTCCACGAGCAGTACTTC
TRBD1	-	TRBV5-5	TRBJ2-2	CASSLATGTGELFF	TGTGCCAGCAGCTTAGCGACAGGGACCGGGGAGCTGTTTTTT
-	-	TRBV6-1	TRBJ1-6	CAGTLPLQRGRRSPLHF	TGTGCCGGCACTCTTCCCCTTCAAAGGGGTCGGCGGTCACCCCTCCACTTT